Listed below are T cell receptor beta chains from one sample, sequenced in a study of response to subunit inactivated influenza vaccine. One entry per CDR3 protein, called by TCRdb with MiXCR from the RT-PCR reads. The table records roughly 500,000 distinct CDR3 sequences, approximately 20% of them present only once. These data were also filed under a second study, of T cells expressing NK-cell markers.

The source was CD4+ T cells sorted from PBMCs, collected 12 days after vaccination. The receptors originated from a man between 50 and 59 years old who received an inactivated influenza vaccine. Both conserved end residues are part of each CDR3. The D gene is left open where the match is weak. Clone size is shown for a subset of rows, as once, few, many or a class of expanded clone.

size: many
D: NA
V: TRBV20-1
J: TRBJ2-2
CDR3: CSAKSGGVITGELFF
DNA: TGCAGTGCCAAATCAGGGGGGGTAATTACCGGGGAGCTGTTTTTT

size: NA
D: TRBD2
V: TRBV7-9
J: TRBJ2-1
CDR3: CASSSVSGTREQFF
DNA: TGTGCCAGCAGCTCAGTTAGCGGGACTAGAGAGCAGTTCTTC

size: few
D: NA
V: TRBV4-3
J: TRBJ1-3
CDR3: CASSQEVLNTIYF
DNA: TGCGCCAGCAGCCAAGAGGTCCTAAACACCATATATTTT

size: NA
D: NA
V: TRBV10-3
J: TRBJ1-5
CDR3: CAITNGLGEGQPQHF
DNA: TGTGCCATTACGAATGGGCTGGGGGAAGGCCAGCCCCAGCATTTT

size: few
D: TRBD1
V: TRBV20-1
J: TRBJ2-7
CDR3: CSATWTGGRYEQYF
DNA: TGCAGTGCCACATGGACAGGGGGCAGGTACGAGCAGTACTTC

size: few
D: NA
V: TRBV20-1
J: TRBJ2-7
CDR3: CSASYRRASYEQYF
DNA: TGCAGTGCTAGTTACCGGAGGGCCTCCTACGAGCAGTACTTC

size: few
D: TRBD1
V: TRBV12-3/TRBV12-4
J: TRBJ1-1
CDR3: CASTSTGQNTEAFF
DNA: TGTGCCAGCACCTCGACAGGGCAGAACACTGAAGCTTTCTTT

size: few
D: NA
V: TRBV7-9
J: TRBJ2-7
CDR3: CASSLSRDSYEQYF
DNA: TGTGCCAGCAGCTTATCCAGGGACTCCTACGAGCAGTACTTC

size: few
D: NA
V: TRBV3-1
J: TRBJ1-6
CDR3: CASRNVGGNSPLHF
DNA: TGTGCCAGCCGCAATGTAGGGGGTAATTCACCCCTCCACTTT

size: NA
D: NA
V: TRBV5-5
J: TRBJ2-7
CDR3: CASSLFSAGENYEQYF
DNA: TGTGCCAGCAGCTTGTTCTCCGCAGGGGAAAACTACGAGCAGTACTTC

size: NA
D: NA
V: TRBV18
J: TRBJ2-7
CDR3: CASSPRSGQGNWEQYF
DNA: TGTGCCAGCTCACCTAGAAGCGGCCAGGGTAACTGGGAGCAGTACTTC

size: few
D: TRBD2
V: TRBV20-1
J: TRBJ2-1
CDR3: CSARDTAGGAEGEQFF
DNA: TGCAGTGCTAGAGATACTGCCGGGGGGGCAGAAGGTGAGCAGTTCTTC

size: NA
D: NA
V: TRBV19
J: TRBJ2-1
CDR3: CASSISRNLGLYNEQFF
DNA: TGTGCCAGTAGTATAAGCCGAAATCTCGGACTATACAATGAGCAGTTCTTC

size: NA
D: NA
V: TRBV20-1
J: TRBJ2-7
CDR3: CSARGWEAGYEQYF
DNA: TGCAGTGCTAGAGGGTGGGAGGCCGGCTACGAGCAGTACTTC

size: many
D: TRBD1
V: TRBV4-1
J: TRBJ1-1
CDR3: CASSQGPQGRSVGTEAFF
DNA: TGCGCCAGCAGCCAAGGCCCACAGGGGAGGTCGGTTGGAACTGAAGCTTTCTTT

size: few
D: TRBD2
V: TRBV9
J: TRBJ2-3
CDR3: CASSVGLAGVGPPGDTQYF
DNA: TGTGCCAGCAGCGTAGGACTAGCGGGAGTAGGGCCCCCTGGAGATACGCAGTATTTT